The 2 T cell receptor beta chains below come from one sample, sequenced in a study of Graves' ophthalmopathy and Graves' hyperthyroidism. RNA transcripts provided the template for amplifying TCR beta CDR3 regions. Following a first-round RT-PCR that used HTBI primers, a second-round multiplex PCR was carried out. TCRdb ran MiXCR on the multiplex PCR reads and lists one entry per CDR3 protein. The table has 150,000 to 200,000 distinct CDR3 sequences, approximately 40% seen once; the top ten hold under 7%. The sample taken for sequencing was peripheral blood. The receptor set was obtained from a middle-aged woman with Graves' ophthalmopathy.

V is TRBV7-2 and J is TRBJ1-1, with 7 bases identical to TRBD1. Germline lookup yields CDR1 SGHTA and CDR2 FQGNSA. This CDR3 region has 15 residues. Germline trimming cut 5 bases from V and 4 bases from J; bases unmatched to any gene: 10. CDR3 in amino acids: CASSSPRQGSTEAFF. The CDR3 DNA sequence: TGTGCCAGCAGCAGCCCCAGACAGGGTAGCACTGAAGCTTTCTTT.

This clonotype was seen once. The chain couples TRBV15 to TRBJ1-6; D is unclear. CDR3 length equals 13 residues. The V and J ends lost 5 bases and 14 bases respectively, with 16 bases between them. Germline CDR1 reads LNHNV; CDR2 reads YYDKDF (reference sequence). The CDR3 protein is CATSLDAEPTLHF. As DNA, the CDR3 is TGTGCCACCAGCTTGGACGCTGAGCCCACCCTCCACTTT.